These 17 T cell receptor beta chains were sequenced from one sample in a study of lymphopenia after photon versus proton radiotherapy. Method: immunoSEQ multiplex PCR; TCRdb's copy keeps in-frame clones and lacks some. The table has tens of thousands of clones, roughly 90% seen once. Sequenced here: peripheral blood, sampled from a patient treated with photon-based radiotherapy. The receptors derive from a woman in her thirties or forties with cholangiocarcinoma.

The rearrangement links TRBV29-1 to TRBJ1-1; 9 bases align to TRBD1. CDR1 is SQVTM and CDR2 is ANQGSEA in the germline V gene. Trimming took 5 bases from V and 5 from J; bases not matched to a gene: 3. The CDR3 runs 12 residues. The CDR3 spells CSVPDRGTEAFF. The CDR3 DNA reads as TGCAGCGTTCCGGACAGGGGTACTGAAGCTTTCTTT.

This chain connects TRBV28 to TRBJ2-3, with 8 bases identical to TRBD2. The CDR3 sequence is 15 residues long. The V segment lost 5 bases and the J segment 3 bases; nucleotides outside the gene matches: 7. CDR1 and CDR2 from the germline V gene are MDHEN and SYDVKM. The CDR3 DNA reads as TGTGCCAGCAGTATGGCTAGCGGGCCAACAGATACGCAGTATTTT. It yields the protein CASSMASGPTDTQYF.

The chain uses TRBV23-1 and TRBJ1-1; 8 bases line up with TRBD1. TRBV23-1 has ORF status, its function being uncertain. J was trimmed by 4 bases and V by 10 bases; bases with no gene match: 2. The CDR3 has 11 amino acids. CDR3 sequence: CATDRVTEAFF. As DNA, the CDR3 is TGCGCCACGGACAGGGTCACTGAAGCTTTCTTT.

J is TRBJ2-6 and V is TRBV5-1; TRBD2 is a possible D gene (7 bases). Germline assignment: CDR1 SGHRS and CDR2 YFSETQ. The V and J ends lost 4 bases and 0 bases respectively, with 17 bases between them. The CDR3 is made up of 18 amino acids. The CDR3 DNA reads as TGCGCCAGCAGCGCGCGGGGGCCCAGCCTCTCTGGGGCCAACGTCCTGACTTTC. Translation gives CASSARGPSLSGANVLTF. The whole variable domain, remainder taken from reference TRBV5-1 and TRBJ2-6, is KAGVTQTPRYLIKTRGQQVTLSCSPISGHRSVSWYQQTPGQGLQFLFEYFSETQRNKGNFPGRFSGRQFSNSRSEMNVSTLELGDSALYLCASSARGPSLSGANVLTFGAGSRLTVL.

The gene calls are TRBV7-9 and TRBJ2-1; the D gene is possibly TRBD2 (5 bases). This CDR3 has 15 amino acids. V lost 1 base and J lost 7, with 14 bases in between. Germline V gene lookup returns CDR1 SEHNR and CDR2 FQNEAQ (reference sequence). In nucleotides, the CDR3 is TGTGCCAGCAGCTTAGTGGGAGTAGTGTTAAATGAGCAGTTCTTC. It encodes CASSLVGVVLNEQFF.

This chain links TRBV7-2 with TRBJ2-3; the match to TRBD2 covers 7 bases. CDR1 and CDR2 (germline): SGHTA, FQGNSA. CDR3 length: 19 amino acids. Trimming removed 1 base from V and 4 bases from J; junction bases left unmatched: 17. The DNA for the CDR3 is TGTGCCAGCAGCTTAGAGAAACCGCGAGCGCGGGAGTTCTCAGATACGCAGTATTTT. Protein: CASSLEKPRAREFSDTQYF. Full variable domain (rest looked up from reference TRBV7-2 and TRBJ2-3): GAGVSQSPSNKVTEKGKDVELRCDPISGHTALYWYRQSLGQGLEFLIYFQGNSAPDKSGLPSDRFSAERTGGSVSTLTIQRTQQEDSAVYLCASSLEKPRAREFSDTQYFGPGTRLTVL.

The chain has TRBV7-6 and TRBJ2-7; weak D call: TRBD1 (7 bases). The CDR3 covers 19 residues. The V and J ends lost 5 bases and 5 bases respectively, with 31 bases between them. Germline V gene data show CDR1 as SGHVS and CDR2 as FNYEAQ. The CDR3 DNA follows: TGTGCCAGCAGCCGTTTAGGGGGGAATTCCGGGACAGTTATCAACGAGCAGTACTTC. Its protein is CASSRLGGNSGTVINEQYF.

The chain employs TRBV4-2 and TRBJ2-7; 7 bases match TRBD1. Germline assignment: CDR1 LGHNA and CDR2 YNFKEQ. The V and J ends lost 1 base and 2 bases, in that order; junction bases with no gene match: 2. This CDR3 is 14 amino acids long. The CDR3 DNA follows: TGTGCCAGCAGCCAAGTCGACAGGGCCTACGAGCAGTACTTC. It codes for CASSQVDRAYEQYF.

V and J are TRBV19 and TRBJ1-5; D may be TRBD1 (5 bases). CDR3 size: 15 residues. Trimming took 1 base from V and 7 from J, leaving 14 bases between them. The V gene's germline CDR1 is LNHDA and CDR2 SQIVND (reference sequence). The CDR3 protein is CASSIGPGQNQPQHF. CDR3 in DNA: TGTGCCAGTAGTATAGGGCCAGGGCAGAACCAGCCCCAGCATTTT.

This clone was recorded a few times. The chain links TRBV5-4 to TRBJ2-3, with D unclear. The germline CDR1 and CDR2 sequences are SGHNT and YYREEE (reference sequence). Deletions cut 5 bases from V and 2 bases from J, with 15 bases between. This CDR3 is 15 amino acids long. The CDR3 region is CASRSPGLHTDTQYF. CDR3 nucleotides: TGTGCCAGCAGGTCCCCGGGTCTGCACACAGATACGCAGTATTTT.

The J gene is TRBJ1-6, the V gene TRBV6-5; 9 bases fit TRBD1. The ends lost 1 base at V and 9 bases at J; junction bases unmatched: 4. The germline CDR1 and CDR2 sequences are MNHEY and SVGAGI. The CDR3 loop spans 15 amino acids. The CDR3 spells CASSYLGQGASPLHF. The CDR3 coding sequence is TGTGCCAGCAGTTACTTGGGACAGGGAGCTTCACCCCTCCACTTT.

This chain joins TRBV5-1 and TRBJ2-3; TRBD2 agrees at 12 bases. V lost 4 bases and J lost 5; bases outside the gene matches: 8. The CDR3 sequence is 16 residues long. Germline V CDR1 and CDR2: SGHRS, YFSETQ. DNA for the CDR3: TGCGCCAGCAGCAGCTCTAGCGGGAGGGCCGTAGATACGCAGTATTTT. It translates to CASSSSSGRAVDTQYF.

DNA for the CDR3: TGTGCCGCAGCAGGGGGAGGTTTGAACTATGGCTACACCTTC. Translating gives CAAAGGGLNYGYTF. The rearrangement links TRBV28 to TRBJ1-2; 7 bases are shared with TRBD1. Germline V CDR1 and CDR2: MDHEN, SYDVKM. CDR3 length: 14 residues. V gave up 11 bases and J gave up 2 bases; unmatched junction bases: 11.

The CDR3 loop reads CAGDTNTEAFF. Written as DNA, the CDR3 is TGTGCCGGGGACACGAACACTGAAGCTTTCTTT. The chain employs TRBV30 and TRBJ1-1; D is possibly TRBD1 (6 bases). The CDR3 length is 11 residues. Trimming pared 8 bases from V and 1 base from J, leaving 8 bases between. Germline CDR1 GTSNPN, CDR2 SVGIG (reference sequence).

The chain recombines TRBV28 with TRBJ2-2; D remains ambiguous. The V end was cut by 5 bases, the J end by 5 bases, with 6 bases between. Germline V gives CDR1 MDHEN, CDR2 SYDVKM. The CDR3 is made up of 12 amino acids. The CDR3 is CASSPTTGELFF. The CDR3 DNA follows: TGTGCCAGCAGTCCTACAACCGGGGAGCTGTTTTTT.

The CDR3 sequence: CASIPTGGKKLFF. The CDR3 DNA follows: TGTGCCAGCATCCCGACAGGTGGGAAAAAACTGTTTTTT. The rearrangement joins TRBV28 to TRBJ1-4; D may be TRBD1 (6 bases). There are 13 residues in the CDR3. CDR1 and CDR2 (germline): MDHEN, SYDVKM. Trimming left V 7 bases short and J 9 bases short, with 15 bases between.

V and J are TRBV28 and TRBJ2-1; 7 positions agree with TRBD2. Germline values: CDR1 MDHEN, CDR2 SYDVKM. V gave up 8 bases and J gave up 12 bases; unmatched junction bases: 13. CDR3 length: 13 residues. The CDR3 spells CASGGLDHGGQFF. The CDR3 nucleotides read TGTGCCAGCGGCGGACTAGATCACGGTGGGCAGTTCTTC. The complete variable domain, with remaining parts taken from reference TRBV28 and TRBJ2-1, reads DVKVTQSSRYLVKRTGEKVFLECVQDMDHENMFWYRQDPGLGLRLIYFSYDVKMKEKGDIPEGYSVSREKKERFSLILESASTNQTSMYLCASGGLDHGGQFFGPGTRLTVL.